Presented here are 13 T cell receptor beta chains from one specimen sequenced in a study of radiotherapy plus CTLA-4 blockade in lung cancer. Data came from immunoSEQ multiplex PCR; TCRdb stores just in-frame clones and leaves some out. The data show 20,000 to 30,000 clones, 71% seen once. Here the sequenced sample was peripheral blood, taken from a patient treated with radiotherapy plus ipilimumab. These receptors all stem from a human donor with non-small cell lung cancer whose response to radiotherapy plus ipilimumab could not be evaluated.

The rearrangement uses TRBV9 and TRBJ2-7; D is unresolved. The ends were cut back, 0 bases at V and 1 base at J, with 8 bases in the middle. The CDR3 has 14 amino acids. Germline CDR1 is SGDLS and CDR2 is YYNGEE. The CDR3 here is CASSVDIFSYEQYF. The CDR3 nucleotides are TGTGCCAGCAGCGTAGATATCTTTTCCTACGAGCAGTACTTC.

The chain links TRBV5-6 to TRBJ1-2, with 8 bases that match TRBD1. Germline assignment: CDR1 SGHDT and CDR2 YYEEEE. This CDR3 contains 14 residues. The J segment lost 6 bases and the V segment lost 2 bases, leaving 6 bases of the junction unmatched. The CDR3 here is CASSFWDRSHGYTF. CDR3 DNA: TGTGCCAGCAGCTTTTGGGACAGGAGCCATGGCTACACCTTC.

The chain uses TRBV18 and TRBJ2-3; perhaps TRBD1 as D (6 bases). Germline CDR1 is KGHSH and CDR2 is LQKENI. This CDR3 spans 14 amino acids. V was cut by 4 bases and J by 2 bases, with 10 bases left in between. The CDR3 DNA is TGTGCCAGCTCACAACAGGGAGTCACAGATACGCAGTATTTT. It encodes CASSQQGVTDTQYF. Full variable domain (remainder filled in from reference TRBV18 and TRBJ2-3): NAGVMQNPRHLVRRRGQEARLRCSPMKGHSHVYWYRQLPEEGLKFMVYLQKENIIDESGMPKERFSAEFPKEGPSILRIQQVVRGDSAAYFCASSQQGVTDTQYFGPGTRLTVL.

This clone has a handful of counts. J is TRBJ1-3 and V is TRBV10-3; 8 bases are shared with TRBD1. After removal of 6 bases from V and 7 bases from J, the junction contained 5 bases not matched to a gene. The germline gives CDR1 ENHRY, CDR2 SYGVKD. The CDR3 runs to 13 residues. The CDR3 protein is CAIRGYRGNTIYF. CDR3 DNA: TGTGCCATCAGGGGCTACAGGGGGAACACCATATATTTT.

This sequence joins TRBV28 and TRBJ1-1; D gene unclear. The germline CDR1 and CDR2 sequences are MDHEN and SYDVKM. This CDR3 has 14 residues. Trimming removed 2 bases from V and 3 bases from J, with 10 bases in between. CDR3 sequence reads: CASSLVGDYTEAFF. CDR3 bases: TGTGCCAGCAGTTTAGTCGGGGATTACACTGAAGCTTTCTTT.

This rearrangement joins TRBV4-1 to TRBJ2-5; possible D gene TRBD2, 5 bases. Per germline, CDR1 MGHRA and CDR2 YSYEKL. The ends were cut back, 1 base at V and 5 bases at J, with 17 bases in the middle. CDR3 length: 16 amino acids. This chain's CDR3 is CASSQGWELSLETQYF. CDR3 nucleotides: TGCGCCAGCAGCCAAGGGTGGGAGCTATCCCTGGAGACCCAGTACTTC.

This sequence joins TRBV7-2 and TRBJ1-2; 7 bases align to TRBD1. The CDR3 loop spans 13 amino acids. V lost 5 bases to trimming and J lost 8 bases; unmatched junction nucleotides: 8. Germline CDR1 is SGHTA and CDR2 is FQGNSA. CDR3 sequence: CASSLGQVRGYTF. The CDR3 DNA reads as TGTGCCAGCAGCCTAGGACAGGTCCGAGGCTACACCTTC.

The rearrangement joins TRBV28 to TRBJ2-1; 9 bases agree with TRBD1. Losses at the gene ends were 2 bases for V and 14 bases for J; bases not matched to a gene: 1. Germline loops: CDR1 MDHEN, CDR2 SYDVKM. This CDR3 has 11 amino acids. The CDR3 reads CASSLGQGKFF. The DNA for the CDR3 is TGTGCCAGCAGTTTAGGACAGGGGAAGTTCTTC.

J is TRBJ2-2 and V is TRBV6-4; a possible D gene is TRBD1 (5 bases). The CDR3 length is 14 residues. Germline CDR1 reads MRHNA; CDR2 reads SNTAGT. V lost 8 bases and J 7 bases, leaving 17 bases between the germline ends. CDR3 nucleotides: TGTGCCAGCCAATCGCAGGGTGGGATCGGGGAGCTGTTTTTT. It translates to CASQSQGGIGELFF.

The chain joins TRBV19 to TRBJ2-7, with 7 bases identical to TRBD1. This CDR3 region has 13 residues. Trimming at V came to 3 bases and at J to 3 bases, leaving 2 bases not matched to a gene. Germline V gene data show CDR1 as LNHDA and CDR2 as SQIVND (reference sequence). CDR3 protein: CASSIAGGYEQYF. The CDR3 DNA follows: TGTGCCAGTAGTATTGCAGGGGGCTACGAGCAGTACTTC.

In this sample, this clone turned up a few times. The CDR3 coding sequence is TGTGCCAGCAGCTTAGAAGCCTCTAGGGGGTTCTTC. Protein: CASSLEASRGFF. The chain has TRBV7-2 and TRBJ2-1; possible D gene TRBD1, 5 bases. This CDR3 is built from 12 residues. V was clipped by 1 base and J by 15 bases, with 13 bases between them. Germline-derived CDR1 and CDR2 are SGHTA and FQGNSA.

The CDR3 here is CASSLGGLAGDNEQFF. The CDR3 DNA reads as TGTGCCAGCAGCTTGGGGGGACTAGCGGGTGACAATGAGCAGTTCTTC. The chain carries TRBV5-4 and TRBJ2-1; 12 positions match TRBD2. Germline trimming cut 0 bases from V and 5 bases from J; bases unmatched to any gene: 3. Germline V CDR1 and CDR2: SGHNT, YYREEE (reference sequence). This CDR3 contains 16 residues.

In nucleotides, the CDR3 is TGTGCCAGCAGCGCCGGGACAGGGCCGGTTGAGCAGTTCTTC. It yields the protein CASSAGTGPVEQFF. The V gene is TRBV9, the J gene TRBJ2-1; 9 bases line up with TRBD1. The ends lost 3 bases at V and 9 bases at J; junction bases unmatched: 7. The germline CDR1 and CDR2 sequences are SGDLS and YYNGEE. CDR3 size: 14 residues.